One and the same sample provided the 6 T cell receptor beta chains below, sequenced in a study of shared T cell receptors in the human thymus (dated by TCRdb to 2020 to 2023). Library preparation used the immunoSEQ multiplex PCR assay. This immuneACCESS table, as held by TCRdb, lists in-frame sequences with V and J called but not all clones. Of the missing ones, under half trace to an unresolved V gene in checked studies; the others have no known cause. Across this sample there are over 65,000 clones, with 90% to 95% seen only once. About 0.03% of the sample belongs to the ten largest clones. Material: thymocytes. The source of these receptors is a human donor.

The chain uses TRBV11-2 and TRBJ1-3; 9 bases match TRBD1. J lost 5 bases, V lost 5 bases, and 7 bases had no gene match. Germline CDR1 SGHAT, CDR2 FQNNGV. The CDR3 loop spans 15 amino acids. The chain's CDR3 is CASSAVGTGRNTIYF. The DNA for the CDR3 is TGTGCCAGCAGCGCCGTGGGGACAGGGAGAAACACCATATATTTT.

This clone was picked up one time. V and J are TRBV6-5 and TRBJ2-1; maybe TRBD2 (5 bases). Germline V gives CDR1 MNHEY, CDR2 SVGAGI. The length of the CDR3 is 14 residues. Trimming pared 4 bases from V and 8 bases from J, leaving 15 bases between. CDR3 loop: CASSSPVGSDEQFF. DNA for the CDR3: TGTGCCAGCAGTTCACCAGTGGGGAGCGATGAGCAGTTCTTC.

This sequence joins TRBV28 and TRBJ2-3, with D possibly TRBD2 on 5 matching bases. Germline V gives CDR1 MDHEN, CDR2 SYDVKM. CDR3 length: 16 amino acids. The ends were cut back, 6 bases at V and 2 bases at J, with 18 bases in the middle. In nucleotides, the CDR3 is TGTGCCAGCAGGATCTCTAACCCGCTAGCCACAGATACGCAGTATTTT. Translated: CASRISNPLATDTQYF.

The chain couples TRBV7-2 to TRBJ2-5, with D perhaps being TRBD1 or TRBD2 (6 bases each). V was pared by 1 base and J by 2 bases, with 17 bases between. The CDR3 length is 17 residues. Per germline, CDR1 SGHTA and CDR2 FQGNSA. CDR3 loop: CASSLEGVAGTQETQYF. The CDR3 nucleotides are TGTGCCAGCAGCTTAGAGGGGGTTGCCGGGACTCAAGAGACCCAGTACTTC.

CDR3 DNA sequence: TGCGCCAGCAGCCCAGGGACTAGCGGGGCCAATGAGCAGTTCTTC. It is translated as CASSPGTSGANEQFF. The chain is built from TRBV5-1 and TRBJ2-1; 13 nucleotides agree with TRBD2. J was trimmed by 6 bases and V by 4 bases; bases with no gene match: 4. The CDR3 spans 15 residues. Germline assignment: CDR1 SGHRS and CDR2 YFSETQ.

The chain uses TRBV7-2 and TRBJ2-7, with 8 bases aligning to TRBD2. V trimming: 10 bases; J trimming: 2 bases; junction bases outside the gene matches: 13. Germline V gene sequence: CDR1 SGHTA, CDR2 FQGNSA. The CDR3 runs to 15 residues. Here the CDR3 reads CAINDTGGAPYEQYF. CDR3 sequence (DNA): TGTGCCATCAACGATACCGGGGGGGCCCCCTACGAGCAGTACTTC.